This T cell receptor (beta chain) was identified during a study of chemoradiotherapy in HPV16-positive cancers. Across the whole study: Candidate HPV-specific clones and shared TCR motifs came from a couple of HPV16-positive patients. Overall study results and limits: Candidate HPV-specific clones and E7-related TCR motifs grew in tumor during treatment.

The CDR3 loop spans 15 amino acids. Trimming cost V 1 base and J 1 base; bases outside gene matches: 1. Germline V CDR1 and CDR2: KGHSH, LQKENI. This clone was picked up one time. Its antigen is still unknown. Method: immunoSEQ multiplex PCR; TCRdb's copy keeps in-frame clones and lacks some. The sample lists 20,000 to 25,000 clones, 70% to 90% occurring once. This chain connects TRBV18 to TRBJ2-5; 9 bases fit TRBD1. The sequence came from a human donor with HPV-associated anogenital cancer. Material: blood, obtained from a patient who underwent chemoradiotherapy. The DNA of the CDR3 is TGTGCCAGCTCACCACGGACAGGGGCCCAAGAGACCCAGTACTTC. This translates into CASSPRTGAQETQYF.